This TCR beta chain was observed in a study of shared clonotypes between healthy human individuals. Notes on this clone: Its specificity is unknown.

The assay was immunoSEQ multiplex PCR, and TCRdb's table has in-frame clones only and misses some. Among some 1 million clones listed, roughly 80% were seen once. The germline V and J ends were trimmed by 4 bases and 1 base, with 8 bases remaining between them. Germline-derived CDR1 and CDR2 are SNHLY and FYNNEI. The CDR3 has 13 residues. General observations from the study: Even with large depth, rarefaction showed that sorted-subset sequencing was incomplete. Sequencing depth was a factor that was expected to affect clonotype sharing among donors.

The sequence came from a young man in good health. V usage is TRBV2 and J usage is TRBJ2-7; possible D gene TRBD1, 6 bases. The sample taken for sequencing was memory CD4+ T cells sorted from blood. The subset: CD45RA-negative fraction. This chain's CDR3 is CASSGDTSYEQYF. The CDR3 DNA reads TGTGCCAGCAGTGGGGACACATCCTACGAGCAGTACTTC.